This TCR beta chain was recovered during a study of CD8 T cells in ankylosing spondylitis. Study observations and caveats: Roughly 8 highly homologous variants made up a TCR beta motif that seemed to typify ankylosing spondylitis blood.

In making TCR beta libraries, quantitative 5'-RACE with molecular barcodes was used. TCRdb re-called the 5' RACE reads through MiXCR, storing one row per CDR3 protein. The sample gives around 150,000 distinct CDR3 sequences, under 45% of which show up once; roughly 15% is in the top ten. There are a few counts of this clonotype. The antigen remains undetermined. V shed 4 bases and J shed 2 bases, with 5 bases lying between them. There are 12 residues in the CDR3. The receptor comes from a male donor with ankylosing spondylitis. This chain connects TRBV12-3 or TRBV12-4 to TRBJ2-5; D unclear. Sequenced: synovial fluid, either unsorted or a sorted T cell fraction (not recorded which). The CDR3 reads CASSWGQETQYF. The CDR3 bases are TGTGCCAGCAGTTGGGGACAAGAGACCCAGTACTTC.